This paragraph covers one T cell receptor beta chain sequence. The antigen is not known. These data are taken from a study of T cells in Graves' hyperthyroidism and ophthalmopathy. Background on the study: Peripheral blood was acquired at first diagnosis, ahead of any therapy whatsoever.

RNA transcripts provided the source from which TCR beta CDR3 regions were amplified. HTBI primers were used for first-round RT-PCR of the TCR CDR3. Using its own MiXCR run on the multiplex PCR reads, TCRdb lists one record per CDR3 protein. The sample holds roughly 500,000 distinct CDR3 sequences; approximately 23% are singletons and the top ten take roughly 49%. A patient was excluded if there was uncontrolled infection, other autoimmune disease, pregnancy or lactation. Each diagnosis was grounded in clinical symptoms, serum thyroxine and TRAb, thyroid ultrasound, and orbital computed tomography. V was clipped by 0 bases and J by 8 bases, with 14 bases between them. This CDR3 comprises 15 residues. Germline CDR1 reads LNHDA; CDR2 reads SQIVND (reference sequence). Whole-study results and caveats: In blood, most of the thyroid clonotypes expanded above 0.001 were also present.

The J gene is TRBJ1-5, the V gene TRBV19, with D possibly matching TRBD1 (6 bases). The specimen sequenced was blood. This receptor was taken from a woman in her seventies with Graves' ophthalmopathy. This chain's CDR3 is CASSIDGTTWEPQHF. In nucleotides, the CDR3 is TGTGCCAGTAGTATAGATGGGACAACGTGGGAGCCCCAGCATTTT.